One and the same sample provided the 28 T cell receptor beta chains below, sequenced in a study of blood T cell repertoires in COVID-19. Sequenced by immunoSEQ multiplex PCR; TCRdb stores in-frame clones only, minus some. Here the sample spans 150,000 to 200,000 clones, more than 75% being singletons. Sequenced: peripheral blood. These receptors were taken from a man aged 45-60 years who had recovered from COVID-19.

This clone was seen a single time. The V call is TRBV5-1, the J call TRBJ1-2; TRBD1 is a possible D gene (6 bases). V was clipped by 4 bases and J by 0 bases, with 10 bases between them. Per the germline V gene, CDR1 is SGHRS and CDR2 is YFSETQ. The CDR3 is 14 residues long. CDR3 in DNA: TGCGCCAGCAGCCGTCCAGGGGCTAACTATGGCTACACCTTC. This codes for CASSRPGANYGYTF. The full variable domain, with the rest looked up from reference TRBV5-1 and TRBJ1-2, is KAGVTQTPRYLIKTRGQQVTLSCSPISGHRSVSWYQQTPGQGLQFLFEYFSETQRNKGNFPGRFSGRQFSNSRSEMNVSTLELGDSALYLCASSRPGANYGYTFGSGTRLTVV.

The genes are TRBV30 and TRBJ1-3; 7 nucleotides align to TRBD1. This CDR3 is 15 amino acids long. Germline trimming cut 1 base from V and 4 bases from J; bases unmatched to any gene: 7. CDR1 and CDR2 (germline): GTSNPN, SVGIG (reference sequence). This CDR3 is CAWSATGRLGNTIYF. For the CDR3, the DNA is TGTGCCTGGAGTGCGACAGGGCGGTTGGGAAACACCATATATTTT. Variable domain in full (rest from reference TRBV30 and TRBJ1-3): SQTIHQWPATLVQPVGSPLSLECTVEGTSNPNLYWYRQAAGRGLQLLFYSVGIGQISSEVPQNLSASRPQDRQFILSSKKLLLSDSGFYLCAWSATGRLGNTIYFGEGSWLTVV.

This clone has a single count. V usage is TRBV19 and J usage is TRBJ1-4; TRBD1 matches at 9 bases. There are 14 residues in the CDR3. V lost 7 bases and J lost 7; bases outside the gene matches: 7. In germline, CDR1 is LNHDA, CDR2 SQIVND (reference sequence). CDR3 coding DNA: TGTGCCAGTACCCCGGACAGGGGAGGTGAAAAACTGTTTTTT. Translated: CASTPDRGGEKLFF. Full variable domain (missing parts from reference TRBV19 and TRBJ1-4): DGGITQSPKYLFRKEGQNVTLSCEQNLNHDAMYWYRQDPGQGLRLIYYSQIVNDFQKGDIAEGYSVSREKKESFPLTVTSAQKNPTAFYLCASTPDRGGEKLFFGSGTQLSVL.

This clone was observed a single time. The chain has TRBV9 and TRBJ2-2, with TRBD2 matching 7 bases. CDR1 and CDR2 (germline): SGDLS, YYNGEE. This CDR3 is 15 amino acids long. Unmatched junction bases numbered 3, after V lost 2 bases and J lost 2 bases. The CDR3 spells CASSVTSENTGELFF. The CDR3 DNA reads as TGTGCCAGCAGCGTCACTAGCGAAAACACCGGGGAGCTGTTTTTT. Complete variable domain (other parts from reference TRBV9 and TRBJ2-2): DSGVTQTPKHLITATGQRVTLRCSPRSGDLSVYWYQQSLDQGLQFLIQYYNGEERAKGNILERFSAQQFPDLHSELNLSSLELGDSALYFCASSVTSENTGELFFGEGSRLTVL.

The chain recombines TRBV6-5 with TRBJ1-1; D is perhaps TRBD1 (6 bases). V was clipped by 6 bases and J by 9 bases, with 11 bases between them. Germline values: CDR1 MNHEY, CDR2 SVGAGI. This CDR3 contains 11 residues. CDR3 in DNA: TGTGCCAGCAGAGGGGGGGAAAAAGCTTTCTTT. This sequence encodes CASRGGEKAFF.

The chain recombines TRBV7-2 with TRBJ1-1, with D perhaps matching TRBD1 (5 bases). Between the trimmed V and J ends, which lost 3 bases and 1 base, there was a span of 9 bases. CDR3 length: 14 residues. Germline V gives CDR1 SGHTA, CDR2 FQGNSA. The DNA for the CDR3 is TGTGCCAGCAGCTTTGACGGACAGAACACTGAAGCTTTCTTT. Encoded protein: CASSFDGQNTEAFF.

The sample holds one count of this clone. The CDR3 spells CASSNTQGYEQYF. The CDR3 bases are TGTGCCAGCAGTAATACACAGGGGTACGAGCAGTACTTC. The chain couples TRBV21-1 to TRBJ2-7; the table's D gene call, TRBD1, was not cross checked with the DNA. TRBV21-1 is noted as a pseudogene. This CDR3 region has 13 residues.

V is TRBV28 and J is TRBJ1-6, with 7 bases aligning to TRBD1. Germline V CDR1 and CDR2: MDHEN, SYDVKM. V gave up 8 bases and J gave up 10 bases; unmatched junction bases: 14. There are 15 residues in the CDR3. This CDR3 is CASGKQGPLGSPLHF. CDR3 DNA sequence: TGTGCCAGCGGCAAACAGGGGCCCCTGGGGTCACCCCTCCACTTT.

The rearrangement uses TRBV7-2 and TRBJ2-1; TRBD1 aligns across 8 bases. Trimming cost V 5 bases and J 3 bases; bases outside gene matches: 6. The CDR3 is 15 amino acids. Germline CDR1 reads SGHTA; CDR2 reads FQGNSA. This CDR3 is CASSPQGAGYNEQFF. For the CDR3, the DNA is TGTGCCAGCAGCCCTCAGGGGGCAGGCTACAATGAGCAGTTCTTC.

V is TRBV6-5 and J is TRBJ1-1; possibly TRBD1 for D (6 bases). The V and J ends lost 5 bases and 0 bases respectively, with 10 bases between them. Per germline, CDR1 MNHEY and CDR2 SVGAGI. The CDR3 has 14 amino acids. The CDR3 loop reads CASSKQGMNTEAFF. The DNA of the CDR3 is TGTGCCAGCAGTAAACAGGGCATGAACACTGAAGCTTTCTTT.

The gene calls are TRBV7-2 and TRBJ2-1; a weak D match, TRBD2 (5 bases). Trimming took off 2 bases at V and 6 bases at J, with 8 bases between the two ends. CDR3 size: 13 residues. The germline V gene has CDR1 SGHTA and CDR2 FQGNSA. The CDR3 DNA sequence: TGTGCCAGCAGCTTACTAGCCCCCAATGAGCAGTTCTTC. The encoded protein is CASSLLAPNEQFF.

This chain joins TRBV6-6 and TRBJ1-1, with TRBD1 matching 7 bases. V lost 7 bases and J lost 5; bases outside the gene matches: 10. From germline, CDR1 is MNHNY and CDR2 SVGAGI (reference sequence). The CDR3 extends over 14 amino acids. This CDR3 is CASIPGGGYTEAFF. The CDR3 bases are TGTGCCAGCATCCCAGGAGGGGGCTATACTGAAGCTTTCTTT.

The chain has TRBV6-5 and TRBJ2-3, with TRBD2 matching 10 bases. The V gene's germline CDR1 is MNHEY and CDR2 SVGAGI. V lost 5 bases to trimming and J lost 7 bases; unmatched junction nucleotides: 6. The CDR3 has 14 amino acids. The CDR3 loop reads CASSRSGGRNTQYF. The CDR3 DNA sequence: TGTGCCAGCAGTCGTAGCGGGGGGAGAAATACGCAGTATTTT.

This clone has only a few counts. The V gene is TRBV9, the J gene TRBJ1-2, with TRBD1 identical over 8 bases. The germline gives CDR1 SGDLS, CDR2 YYNGEE. The CDR3 is made up of 15 amino acids. V was clipped by 3 bases and J by 5 bases; unmatched bases: 9. The CDR3 DNA reads TGTGCCAGCAGCGACGGACAGGGCGCGGTTTATGGCTACACCTTC. Amino acids: CASSDGQGAVYGYTF.

The gene calls are TRBV6-5 and TRBJ2-2; 9 bases line up with TRBD2. The CDR3 spans 15 residues. V dropped 5 bases and J dropped 2; count of bases not matched to a gene: 3. Germline CDR1 reads MNHEY; CDR2 reads SVGAGI. The CDR3 bases are TGTGCCAGCAGTCAGACTAGCGGAAACACCGGGGAGCTGTTTTTT. Translated: CASSQTSGNTGELFF.

This rearrangement joins TRBV19 to TRBJ1-2, with D maybe TRBD1 (5 bases). The CDR3 runs 12 residues. Deletions cut 8 bases from V and 4 bases from J, with 11 bases between. The germline V gene encodes CDR1 LNHDA and CDR2 SQIVND (reference sequence). CDR3 coding DNA: TGTGCCAGTGCCGACAGAAGCTATGGCTACACCTTC. It codes for CASADRSYGYTF.

This chain connects TRBV6-5 to TRBJ1-5; D gene unclear. Trimming removed 2 bases from V and 6 bases from J, with 8 bases in between. Per the germline V gene, CDR1 is MNHEY and CDR2 is SVGAGI. There are 13 residues in the CDR3. CDR3 nucleotide sequence: TGTGCCAGCAGTTACGTCCCGGGTCAGCCCCAGCATTTT. It codes for CASSYVPGQPQHF.

On this clone: Other DNA sequences in this specimen translate into the identical CDR3. The V and J genes are TRBV28 and TRBJ1-2, with 10 bases that match TRBD1. The germline V gene has CDR1 MDHEN and CDR2 SYDVKM. This CDR3 region has 15 residues. Trimming cost V 5 bases and J 2 bases; bases outside gene matches: 5. The DNA for the CDR3 is TGTGCCAGCAGTCCCGGGACAGGGGCCAACTATGGCTACACCTTC. It translates to CASSPGTGANYGYTF.

J is TRBJ2-5 and V is TRBV9; D possibly corresponds to TRBD1 (6 bases). The germline CDR1 and CDR2 sequences are SGDLS and YYNGEE. Between the trimmed V and J ends, which lost 0 bases and 5 bases, there was a span of 14 bases. The CDR3 sequence is 15 residues long. CDR3 bases: TGTGCCAGCAGCGTAGGGACTCCAGGGGCGGAGACCCAGTACTTC. This encodes CASSVGTPGAETQYF.

V and J are TRBV6-2 or TRBV6-3 and TRBJ2-7, with TRBD2 as a possible D gene (5 bases). Trimming pared 4 bases from V and 3 bases from J, leaving 10 bases between. The CDR3 has 13 amino acids. Germline CDR1 MNHEY, CDR2 SVGEGT. This CDR3 reads CASSSPGNYEQYF. The CDR3 nucleotides are TGTGCCAGCAGTTCTCCGGGGAACTACGAGCAGTACTTC.

V gene TRBV19 combines with J gene TRBJ2-2, with D maybe TRBD2 (5 bases). There are 15 residues in the CDR3. Germline V gives CDR1 LNHDA, CDR2 SQIVND (reference sequence). V was cut by 3 bases and J by 7 bases, with 15 bases left in between. The CDR3 loop reads CASSILPEGVGELFF. The CDR3 DNA reads as TGTGCCAGTAGTATTCTTCCCGAGGGTGTCGGGGAGCTGTTTTTT.

CDR3: CASSPTTGNNEQFF. In nucleotides, the CDR3 is TGTGCCAGCAGCCCCACGACAGGGAACAATGAGCAGTTCTTC. The chain employs TRBV7-9 and TRBJ2-1; 7 bases match TRBD1. V dropped 5 bases and J dropped 5; count of bases not matched to a gene: 6. Germline V lookup: CDR1 SEHNR, CDR2 FQNEAQ (reference sequence). CDR3 length equals 14 residues.

The rearrangement links TRBV12-5 to TRBJ2-7; 9 nucleotides align to TRBD1. The trim removed 4 bases at V and 9 bases at J, leaving 4 bases unmatched. Germline V lookup: CDR1 LGHNT, CDR2 FRNRAP. The CDR3 length is 12 residues. DNA of the CDR3: TGTGCTAGTGGTTCGGACAGGGGTCCGCAGTACTTC. It translates to CASGSDRGPQYF.

V is TRBV5-6 and J is TRBJ2-7; 10 bases map to TRBD2. This CDR3 spans 16 amino acids. Germline V lookup: CDR1 SGHDT, CDR2 YYEEEE. V was pared by 2 bases and J by 6 bases, with 11 bases of the junction left unmatched. This CDR3 is CASSFRTSGSFVEQYF. The CDR3 DNA follows: TGTGCCAGCAGCTTCAGGACTAGCGGAAGTTTTGTCGAGCAGTACTTC.

The V gene is TRBV15, the J gene TRBJ2-2, with 9 nucleotides matching TRBD2. CDR3 length equals 18 residues. Germline lookup yields CDR1 LNHNV and CDR2 YYDKDF (reference sequence). After removal of 1 base from V and 0 bases from J, the junction contained 6 bases not matched to a gene. For the CDR3, the DNA is TGTGCCACCAGCAGAGGGGGAGGCGGGAGGGCGAACACCGGGGAGCTGTTTTTT. It yields the protein CATSRGGGGRANTGELFF.

The V and J genes are TRBV6-6 and TRBJ1-5, with D tentatively TRBD1 (6 bases). Looked up from germline, CDR1 is MNHNY and CDR2 is SVGAGI (reference sequence). This CDR3 region has 13 residues. The V end was cut by 10 bases, the J end by 5 bases, with 15 bases between. The CDR3 loop reads CATLRTVYQPQHF. CDR3 DNA sequence: TGTGCCACTCTAAGGACAGTCTATCAGCCCCAGCATTTT.

The chain combines TRBV19 with TRBJ2-1; the match to TRBD2 covers 9 bases. With 7 bases clipped from V and 2 bases from J, the junction kept 3 bases outside the gene matches. This CDR3 spans 14 amino acids. Germline V gene lookup returns CDR1 LNHDA and CDR2 SQIVND (reference sequence). The CDR3 spells CASTSSGAYNEQFF. CDR3 nucleotides: TGTGCCAGTACGTCTAGCGGGGCCTACAATGAGCAGTTCTTC.

The chain combines TRBV21-1 with TRBJ2-7; the table's D gene call, TRBD1, was not cross checked with the DNA. TRBV21-1 is deemed a pseudogene. The CDR3 sequence is 15 residues long. The CDR3 coding sequence is TGTGCCAGCAGCAACAGGGGCCGACCTCCCTACGAGCAGTACTTC. This sequence encodes CASSNRGRPPYEQYF.